Listed here are 25 T cell receptor beta chains from one sample, sequenced in a study of blood T cell repertoires in COVID-19. TCRdb's table, derived via immunoSEQ multiplex PCR, lists solely in-frame clones and lacks some. Of around 330,000 clones listed, around nine tenths are singletons. The sequencing sample was made of peripheral blood. The receptors shown here come from a woman in her forties or fifties with active or convalescent COVID-19.

This chain connects TRBV9 to TRBJ2-1, with D perhaps TRBD2 (6 bases). The CDR3 consists of 16 residues. V lost 4 bases to trimming and J lost 1 base, with 15 bases between them. CDR1 and CDR2 from the germline V gene are SGDLS and YYNGEE. The CDR3, as DNA: TGTGCCAGCAGCCCAGGGACTTCACTATCCTACAATGAGCAGTTCTTC. Protein sequence: CASSPGTSLSYNEQFF.

V usage is TRBV10-3 and J usage is TRBJ2-7, with 13 bases aligning to TRBD2. The length of the CDR3 is 13 residues. After removal of 8 bases from V and 2 bases from J, the junction contained 0 bases not matched to a gene. In germline, CDR1 is ENHRY, CDR2 SYGVKD. CDR3 loop: CAIGTSGAYEQYF. The DNA of the CDR3 is TGTGCCATCGGGACTAGCGGGGCCTACGAGCAGTACTTC.

V is TRBV28 and J is TRBJ2-7; D might be TRBD1 (7 bases). V gave up 6 bases and J gave up 6 bases, with 15 bases separating them. The CDR3 has 13 residues. Germline CDR1 reads MDHEN; CDR2 reads SYDVKM. The DNA of the CDR3 is TGTGCCAGCAGGTCAGGGGGGTCTCTCGAGCAGTACTTC. Its protein product is CASRSGGSLEQYF.

V usage is TRBV7-2 and J usage is TRBJ1-4; D is ambiguous. This CDR3 comprises 15 residues. Trimming pared 7 bases from V and 4 bases from J, leaving 16 bases between. The V gene's germline CDR1 is SGHTA and CDR2 FQGNSA. In nucleotides, the CDR3 is TGTGCCAGCATCCTAGTCCCGGGGAGTAATGAAAAACTGTTTTTT. Its translation: CASILVPGSNEKLFF.

This clone came up once. The chain has TRBV11-2 and TRBJ2-7; TRBD2 matches 12 bases. V lost 3 bases to trimming and J lost 1 base; unmatched junction nucleotides: 1. The CDR3 length is 15 residues. CDR1 SGHAT and CDR2 FQNNGV come from the germline V gene. The chain's CDR3 is CASSFGLAGSYEQYF. In DNA form, the CDR3 reads TGTGCCAGCAGCTTCGGACTAGCGGGATCCTACGAGCAGTACTTC.

The gene calls are TRBV12-3 or TRBV12-4 and TRBJ1-5; D unclear. The CDR3 totals 13 residues. The V and J ends lost 6 bases and 2 bases respectively, with 8 bases between them. CDR3 region: CASRLDGNQPQHF. The CDR3 coding sequence is TGTGCCAGCAGGCTAGATGGCAATCAGCCCCAGCATTTT.

Concerning this clone itself: Other nucleotide sequences from this sample produce the same CDR3. V and J are TRBV9 and TRBJ2-1; tentative D call: TRBD1 (5 bases). The CDR3 is 15 residues long. Trimming cost V 0 bases and J 0 bases, with 7 bases left between them. Germline values: CDR1 SGDLS, CDR2 YYNGEE. The CDR3 DNA reads as TGTGCCAGCAGCGTAGGGCAGGGCTCCTACAATGAGCAGTTCTTC. Its protein is CASSVGQGSYNEQFF.

V gene TRBV9 combines with J gene TRBJ2-3; 7 bases fit TRBD2. Germline CDR1 reads SGDLS; CDR2 reads YYNGEE. J lost 5 bases, V lost 3 bases, and 6 bases had no gene match. The CDR3 has 14 residues. This chain's CDR3 is CASSEAGEGDTQYF. The CDR3 nucleotides read TGTGCCAGCAGCGAGGCGGGAGAAGGAGATACGCAGTATTTT.

This clone appeared a few times. This chain links TRBV7-8 with TRBJ2-1; perhaps TRBD2 as D (6 bases). From germline, CDR1 is SGHVS and CDR2 FQNEAQ. V was trimmed by 3 bases and J by 2 bases, leaving 11 bases between them. The CDR3 spans 15 residues. The CDR3 here is CASSFRTTTYNEQFF. The CDR3 DNA reads as TGTGCCAGCAGCTTCAGGACTACAACCTACAATGAGCAGTTCTTC.

The chain employs TRBV3-1 (or the pseudogene TRBV3-2) and TRBJ2-1; 7 bases line up with TRBD1. The V gene end was trimmed by 4 bases and the J gene end by 1 base; junction bases not matched to a gene: 4. Germline V gene data show CDR1 as LGHDT and CDR2 as YNNKEL (reference sequence). The CDR3 extends over 15 amino acids. The CDR3 here is CASSRRQGSYNEQFF. The CDR3 coding sequence is TGTGCCAGCAGCCGGAGACAGGGATCCTACAATGAGCAGTTCTTC.

This chain joins TRBV2 and TRBJ2-7, with D perhaps matching TRBD1 (5 bases). CDR3 length equals 14 residues. V shed 7 bases and J shed 5 bases, with 18 bases lying between them. Germline V lookup: CDR1 SNHLY, CDR2 FYNNEI. CDR3 nucleotide sequence: TGTGCCAGCAACTCTTTTTCCCAGGGCGACGAGCAGTACTTC. It yields the protein CASNSFSQGDEQYF.

The V and J genes are TRBV3-1 (or the pseudogene TRBV3-2) and TRBJ1-1, with a tentative D call TRBD1 (6 bases). With 2 bases removed from V and 6 bases from J, the gap between germline ends came to 13 bases. This CDR3 region has 14 residues. Germline CDR1 reads LGHDT; CDR2 reads YNNKEL (reference sequence). The CDR3 DNA is TGTGCCAGCAGCCAATTACAGGGAGAGGCTGAAGCTTTCTTT. It yields the protein CASSQLQGEAEAFF.

V and J are TRBV19 and TRBJ1-5; 7 bases agree with TRBD1. This CDR3 region has 16 residues. Germline lookup yields CDR1 LNHDA and CDR2 SQIVND (reference sequence). V shed 2 bases and J 5 bases; nucleotides not matched to a gene: 9. CDR3 sequence: CASSILGGSLDQPQHF. The CDR3 bases are TGTGCCAGTAGTATATTAGGGGGCTCTTTGGATCAGCCCCAGCATTTT.

The chain uses TRBV28 and TRBJ1-1, with a possible D match to TRBD1 (6 bases). Germline-derived CDR1 and CDR2 are MDHEN and SYDVKM. V lost 3 bases to trimming and J lost 7 bases, with 15 bases between them. The CDR3 totals 14 residues. CDR3 in amino acids: CASSFGATGIEAFF. In DNA form, the CDR3 reads TGTGCCAGCAGTTTTGGGGCAACAGGGATTGAAGCTTTCTTT.

The chain is built from TRBV7-2 and TRBJ2-5; 9 bases agree with TRBD1. The trim removed 5 bases at V and 5 bases at J, leaving 6 bases unmatched. The CDR3 sequence is 14 residues long. The germline gives CDR1 SGHTA, CDR2 FQGNSA. DNA for the CDR3: TGTGCCAGCAGCGATACAGGGGGCCGGGAGACCCAGTACTTC. Its translation is CASSDTGGRETQYF.

CDR3 nucleotides: TGTGCCAGCAGTACCCCGCGGGGCATGGGCACTGAAGCTTTCTTT. Its translation is CASSTPRGMGTEAFF. The chain has TRBV6-5 and TRBJ1-1; tentative D call: TRBD1 (5 bases). The CDR3 is 15 amino acids. V was trimmed by 5 bases and J by 4 bases, leaving 17 bases between them. Germline CDR1 and CDR2: MNHEY and SVGAGI.

The J gene is TRBJ1-6, the V gene TRBV7-2; TRBD1 matches at 7 bases. This CDR3 is 15 amino acids long. Germline V gene sequence: CDR1 SGHTA, CDR2 FQGNSA. The V and J ends lost 7 bases and 9 bases, in that order; junction bases with no gene match: 12. The CDR3 loop reads CASTAEGQLSSPLHF. For the CDR3, the DNA is TGTGCCAGCACCGCTGAGGGACAGTTGTCTTCACCCCTCCACTTT.

This chain joins TRBV30 and TRBJ2-1; perhaps TRBD2 as D (5 bases). The germline CDR1 and CDR2 sequences are GTSNPN and SVGIG (reference sequence). V was cut by 8 bases and J by 2 bases, with 13 bases left in between. The CDR3 length is 13 residues. The CDR3 sequence: CARTGTTYNEQFF. The CDR3 region has the DNA TGTGCCCGTACGGGAACAACCTACAATGAGCAGTTCTTC.

This rearrangement joins TRBV7-5 to TRBJ1-1; whether TRBD1, the table's D call, matches the DNA was not checked. TRBV7-5 is classified as a pseudogene. There are 17 residues in the CDR3. CDR3 sequence reads: CARSPVPGQGLNTEAFF. The CDR3 DNA reads as TGTGCCAGAAGCCCAGTCCCGGGACAGGGTTTGAACACTGAAGCTTTCTTT.

V usage is TRBV10-3 and J usage is TRBJ2-7; TRBD2 might be the D (6 bases). There are 12 residues in the CDR3. V gave up 5 bases and J gave up 5 bases, with 10 bases separating them. Germline lookup yields CDR1 ENHRY and CDR2 SYGVKD. This CDR3 is CAISRLVNEQYF. The CDR3 DNA is TGTGCCATCAGTAGACTAGTCAACGAGCAGTACTTC.

The V and J genes are TRBV27 and TRBJ2-1, with D possibly TRBD1 on 6 matching bases. This CDR3 comprises 13 residues. Germline V gives CDR1 MNHEY, CDR2 SMNVEV (reference sequence). V was trimmed by 4 bases and J by 5 bases, leaving 9 bases between them. The CDR3 sequence: CASSWDTHNEQFF. The DNA of the CDR3 is TGTGCCAGCAGTTGGGACACCCACAATGAGCAGTTCTTC.

This clone was observed a few times. This chain connects TRBV30 to TRBJ1-6, with 8 bases that match TRBD1. CDR1 and CDR2 (germline): GTSNPN, SVGIG (reference sequence). The CDR3 is 15 residues long. Germline trimming cut 3 bases from V and 6 bases from J; bases unmatched to any gene: 7. CDR3: CAWSKPTGVNSPLHF. The CDR3 DNA reads TGTGCCTGGAGCAAACCGACAGGGGTTAATTCACCCCTCCACTTT. The variable domain in full, with the rest retrieved from reference TRBV30 and TRBJ1-6, is SQTIHQWPATLVQPVGSPLSLECTVEGTSNPNLYWYRQAAGRGLQLLFYSVGIGQISSEVPQNLSASRPQDRQFILSSKKLLLSDSGFYLCAWSKPTGVNSPLHFGNGTRLTVT.

This clone was recorded only once. This chain joins TRBV6-2 or TRBV6-3 and TRBJ2-4; TRBD2 agrees at 9 bases. Unmatched junction bases numbered 13, after V lost 2 bases and J lost 8 bases. CDR3 size: 17 residues. Per germline, CDR1 MNHEY and CDR2 SVGEGT. CDR3: CASSYTFAGGPSDIQYF. CDR3 DNA: TGTGCCAGCAGTTACACCTTTGCGGGAGGGCCGTCGGACATTCAGTACTTC.

The chain carries TRBV7-2 and TRBJ1-6; D possibly corresponds to TRBD1 (6 bases). There are 15 residues in the CDR3. The ends were cut back, 5 bases at V and 0 bases at J, with 8 bases in the middle. Germline CDR1 and CDR2: SGHTA and FQGNSA. CDR3: CASSPDSSYNSPLHF. In DNA, the CDR3 is TGTGCCAGCAGCCCGGACAGCTCCTATAATTCACCCCTCCACTTT.

This clone is a singleton in its sample. The gene calls are TRBV30 and TRBJ2-3, with TRBD1 matching over 10 bases. The CDR3 covers 15 residues. Germline CDR1 is GTSNPN and CDR2 is SVGIG (reference sequence). The V gene end was trimmed by 8 bases and the J gene end by 1 base; junction bases not matched to a gene: 9. This CDR3 is CARGQGIGGTDTQYF. The CDR3, as DNA: TGTGCCAGGGGACAGGGGATCGGCGGCACAGATACGCAGTATTTT.